This TCR beta chain came from a study of T cells in Graves' hyperthyroidism and ophthalmopathy. From germline, CDR1 is SNHLY and CDR2 FYNNEI. The CDR3 length is 9 residues, termini included. Amplification of TCR beta CDR3 regions was performed using RNA transcripts as template. HTBI primers drove first-round RT-PCR of the TCR CDR3. Using its own MiXCR run on the multiplex PCR reads, TCRdb lists one record per CDR3 protein. This table has approximately 640,000 distinct CDR3 sequences, about 45% appearing once. A remark on this clonotype: The antigen is not known. In this CDR3 the conserved last residue, phenylalanine or tryptophan, is missing, so a read error is likely. It is unclear where the CDR3 begins or ends on the DNA, so no DNA is shown, and the CDR3 is as TCRdb lists it.

Study-level findings and limits: A median about 6.5 months before onset, the model predicted ophthalmopathy.

The specimen sequenced was peripheral blood or thyroid tissue (not recorded which). The chain recombines TRBV2 with TRBJ1-1. This clonotype was sampled from an adult man with Graves' disease, either hyperthyroidism or ophthalmopathy (not recorded which). CDR3 loop: CASSDPRYY.